Listed below are T cell receptor beta chains from one sample, sequenced in a study of T-cell memory formation after mild COVID-19. TCRdb fed the 5' RACE reads into MiXCR, producing one record per CDR3 protein. The sample has about 290,000 distinct CDR3 sequences, 15% seen once. Specimen: PBMCs or a T cell subset sorted from them (not recorded which). Every receptor here comes from a man between 18 and 35 years old who had mild COVID-19 (a few samples of this study predate the infection). Cell type and time point are not known. Each CDR3 is given with its conserved first and last residue. The D gene is left open where the match is weak. Clone size is shown for a subset of rows, as once, few, many or a class of expanded clone.

clone size	D gene	V gene	J gene	CDR3 DNA	CDR3 protein
.	.	TRBV6-1	TRBJ2-5	TGTGCCAGCAGTGATTTGTCAGGGAGGACGGAGACCCAGTACTTC	CASSDLSGRTETQYF
.	.	TRBV11-3	TRBJ2-1	TGTGCCAGCAGCTTAGGGGCTCTCGAAAATGAGCAGTTCTTC	CASSLGALENEQFF
.	TRBD1	TRBV24-1	TRBJ2-3	TGTGCCACAGGGGGCACGGAACAAGATACGCAGTATTTT	CATGGTEQDTQYF
few	.	TRBV6-2/TRBV6-3	TRBJ2-3	TGTGCCAGCAGTTACTCTCTCGGAGGGACAGATACGCAGTATTTT	CASSYSLGGTDTQYF
many	.	TRBV24-1	TRBJ2-3	TGTGCCACCAGTAGTGGGCGGCGGGGGACAGGAGATACGCAGTATTTT	CATSSGRRGTGDTQYF
.	.	TRBV20-1	TRBJ1-2	TGCAGTGTCCCGGGACGGTTTACCTATGGCTACACCTTC	CSVPGRFTYGYTF
many	TRBD1	TRBV6-2/TRBV6-3	TRBJ1-6	TGTGCCAGCACCCGACAGGGGAATTCACCCCTCCACTTT	CASTRQGNSPLHF
many	.	TRBV18	TRBJ2-7	TGTGCCAGCTCACAGGCTAACTACGAGCAGTACTTC	CASSQANYEQYF
few	TRBD1	TRBV7-9	TRBJ1-4	TGTGCCAGCAGCCCGACAGGGTTGGGTGAAAAACTGTTTTTT	CASSPTGLGEKLFF
many	.	TRBV7-3	TRBJ2-1	TGTGCCAGCAGCCTCACTCGGGGAAATGAGCAGTTCTTC	CASSLTRGNEQFF
.	TRBD2	TRBV3-1	TRBJ2-5	TGTGCCAGCAGCCAGGAGTCTAGCGGGGCGTACCAAGAGACCCAGTACTTC	CASSQESSGAYQETQYF
.	.	TRBV7-9	TRBJ2-5	TGTGCCAGCAGCTTTGAGGCCGGGTGGGAAGAGACCCAGTACTTC	CASSFEAGWEETQYF
.	.	TRBV4-1	TRBJ1-1	TGCGCCAGCAGCCAAGTAAAGGGTGGGGACACTGAAGCTTTCTTT	CASSQVKGGDTEAFF
once	.	TRBV20-1	TRBJ1-1	TGCAGTGCTCCGGTCGAGAACACTGAAGCTTTCTTT	CSAPVENTEAFF
few	.	TRBV7-3	TRBJ2-6	TGTGCCAGCAGCACAGGGAACTCTGGGGCCAACGTCCTGACTTTC	CASSTGNSGANVLTF
few	.	TRBV15	TRBJ2-6	TGTGCCACCAGCAGAGATTCGGCAGTCTTTTCTGGGGCCAACGTCCTGACTTTC	CATSRDSAVFSGANVLTF
few	.	TRBV15	TRBJ1-5	TGTGCCACCAGCAGAGTGGGTAGCAATCAGCCCCAGCATTTT	CATSRVGSNQPQHF
.	TRBD1	TRBV10-3	TRBJ2-1	TGTGCCACGATGGGACAGGGGAGAAATGAGCAGTTCTTC	CATMGQGRNEQFF
.	TRBD1	TRBV4-3	TRBJ1-1	TGCGCCAGCAGCCAGACGACAGGGGTTAACACTGAAGCTTTCTTT	CASSQTTGVNTEAFF
few	TRBD1	TRBV28	TRBJ1-1	TGTGCCAGCAGTTCCGGATACAGGGGGTGGACTGAAGCTTTCTTT	CASSSGYRGWTEAFF
many	.	TRBV12-3/TRBV12-4	TRBJ2-2	TGTGCCAGCAGGCAGACCGGGGAGCTGTTTTTT	CASRQTGELFF
few	TRBD2	TRBV7-8	TRBJ2-3	TGTGCCAGCAGCTTAGACGGGGGGGCCACAGATACGCAGTATTTT	CASSLDGGATDTQYF
many	.	TRBV20-1	TRBJ2-4	TGCAGTGCTAGAGGGCAAGAAGCCAAAAACATTCAGTACTTC	CSARGQEAKNIQYF
.	.	TRBV12-3/TRBV12-4	TRBJ2-3	TGTGCCAGCAGCCGTTCGGGGTCAGATACGCAGTATTTT	CASSRSGSDTQYF
many	.	TRBV7-2	TRBJ1-4	TGTGCCAGCGGGGCAGCACGTAATGAAAAACTGTTTTTT	CASGAARNEKLFF
.	.	TRBV4-2	TRBJ2-3	TGTGCCAGCAGCCAGAGCGGTGCTAGCACAGATACGCAGTATTTT	CASSQSGASTDTQYF
.	TRBD1	TRBV11-2	TRBJ1-1	TGTGCCAGCAGCTTAGAGGCAGGGGGCATTGCTGAAGCTTTCTTT	CASSLEAGGIAEAFF
many	.	TRBV12-3/TRBV12-4	TRBJ2-2	TGTGCCAGCACCCCGAGCAGGAGGGCCGGGGAGCTGTTTTTT	CASTPSRRAGELFF
.	TRBD2	TRBV7-2	TRBJ2-5	TGTGCCAGCAGCTCGGGACTAGCGGGGGGGCCCAGGGAGACCCAGTACTTC	CASSSGLAGGPRETQYF
.	TRBD2	TRBV11-2	TRBJ2-3	TGTGCCAGCAGCTATTGGGGAGGGGATACGCAGTATTTT	CASSYWGGDTQYF
few	TRBD1	TRBV12-3/TRBV12-4	TRBJ1-2	TGTGCCAGCAGTGGATACAGGGGGTCCTTGGTCGGCTACACCTTC	CASSGYRGSLVGYTF
.	TRBD2	TRBV7-2	TRBJ2-5	TGTGCCAGCAGAATTACTAGCGGGGGTTACGAAGAGACCCAGTACTTC	CASRITSGGYEETQYF
.	TRBD2	TRBV6-5	TRBJ2-3	TGTGCCAGCAGCCTAGCGGGGGCCATCACAGATACGCAGTATTTT	CASSLAGAITDTQYF
.	.	TRBV2	TRBJ1-1	TGTGCCAGCGTCAGGGATTTGAACACTGAAGCTTTCTTT	CASVRDLNTEAFF
few	TRBD2	TRBV4-3	TRBJ2-3	TGCGCCAGCAGCCAAGGGAGGGGACTAGCGGGGGGTGATACGCAGTATTTT	CASSQGRGLAGGDTQYF
many	.	TRBV7-2	TRBJ1-1	TGTGCCAGCAGCTCCCTTGGGAGGTCCACTGAAGCTTTCTTT	CASSSLGRSTEAFF
.	.	TRBV12-3/TRBV12-4	TRBJ1-3	TGTGCCAGCACCTCTGGAGACACCATATATTTT	CASTSGDTIYF
.	.	TRBV10-3	TRBJ1-1	TGTGCCATCAGTGACGGGGTCAGGAGGTCGACTGAAGCTTTCTTT	CAISDGVRRSTEAFF
.	.	TRBV4-1	TRBJ1-5	TGCGCCAGCAGCCAGACTACAGGGACCAATCAGCCCCAGCATTTT	CASSQTTGTNQPQHF
few	.	TRBV3-1	TRBJ1-5	TGTGCCAGCAGCCAAGAGTCGAAGTTTTATCAGCCCCAGCATTTT	CASSQESKFYQPQHF
few	.	TRBV20-1	TRBJ1-1	TGCAGTGCTAGAGAAAGGACAGAAATGAACACTGAAGCTTTCTTT	CSARERTEMNTEAFF
many	TRBD2	TRBV5-1	TRBJ2-1	TGCGCCAGCAGCTTTTCTAGCGGGGGCTACAATGAGCAGTTCTTC	CASSFSSGGYNEQFF
few	.	TRBV25-1	TRBJ2-3	TGTGCCAGCAGTGAACTGGACGGGGAGGAGGTCCCAGGTACGCAGTATTTT	CASSELDGEEVPGTQYF
many	TRBD1	TRBV4-1	TRBJ1-5	TGCGCCAGCAGCCAGCCGGGACAGGGTCCCAATCAGCCCCAGCATTTT	CASSQPGQGPNQPQHF
.	TRBD1	TRBV12-3/TRBV12-4	TRBJ2-7	TGTGCCAGCAGTGTAAGGACAGGCCGTGACGAGCAGTACTTC	CASSVRTGRDEQYF
.	.	TRBV6-5	TRBJ1-6	TGTGCCAGCGGTTACAAGGATAATTCACCCCTCCACTTT	CASGYKDNSPLHF
few	TRBD1	TRBV4-3	TRBJ1-5	TGCGCCAGCAGCCCCGGGACAGGTGAGAGGAATCAGCCCCAGCATTTT	CASSPGTGERNQPQHF
few	.	TRBV4-3	TRBJ2-1	TGCGCCAGCAGCCAAGATCAGCTCCCCGGGACGACTCACAATGAGCAGTTCTTC	CASSQDQLPGTTHNEQFF
few	.	TRBV24-1	TRBJ2-4	TGTGCCACCAGTGATGTTGGGGGGGCCAAAAACATTCAGTACTTC	CATSDVGGAKNIQYF
few	.	TRBV7-9	TRBJ1-2	TGTGCCAGCAGCTTAGCGTTGACCTATGGCTACACCTTC	CASSLALTYGYTF
.	TRBD1	TRBV12-3/TRBV12-4	TRBJ2-7	TGTGCCAGCAGTCCTACAGGGGGAAGGGAGCAGTACTTC	CASSPTGGREQYF
.	TRBD1	TRBV27	TRBJ1-5	TGTGCCAGCGGCACCCGGACAGGTGGGGATCAGCCCCAGCATTTT	CASGTRTGGDQPQHF
few	TRBD1	TRBV5-6	TRBJ1-2	TGTGCCAGCAGCTTACCAGGGGGCCTCCGGGATGGCTACACCTTC	CASSLPGGLRDGYTF
.	.	TRBV7-9	TRBJ2-7	TGTGCCAGCAGCTTGGGGAAGAATGAGCAGTACTTC	CASSLGKNEQYF
.	.	TRBV27	TRBJ2-7	TGTGCCAGCAGTCCCCTCGGGGTATCCTACGAGCAGTACTTC	CASSPLGVSYEQYF
many	.	TRBV7-3	TRBJ2-6	TGTGCCAGCAGCCCCCGTTCGTTGGGGGGCATATCTCCCGGGGCCAACGTCCTGACTTTC	CASSPRSLGGISPGANVLTF